This TCR beta chain originates from a study of T cell responses to AZD1222 COVID-19 vaccine. The CDR3 contains 16 residues. Germline V CDR1 and CDR2: SGHNT, YENEEA. With 6 bases removed from V and 8 bases from J, the gap between germline ends came to 23 bases. The data were produced by immunoSEQ multiplex PCR, yet TCRdb's version contains in-frame clones alone and is incomplete. The data hold approximately 130,000 clones, with 75% to 90% observed a single time. The V and J genes are TRBV11-3 and TRBJ2-1; D possibly matches TRBD1 or TRBD2 (6 bases each). The sequences come from peripheral blood, collected on day 0 of MenACWY control vaccination. The receptor's source is an adult in good health. The CDR3 DNA reads TGTGCCAGCAGTCCCACCGGGACCGCAAGGGGGGATGAGCAGTTCTTC. This gives the protein CASSPTGTARGDEQFF.